This T cell receptor beta chain was captured by sequencing in a study of CD8+CD57+ T cells in acquired aplastic anemia. Trimming left V 2 bases short and J 10 bases short, with 17 bases between. This CDR3 has 14 residues. Germline V lookup: CDR1 SGHTA, CDR2 FQGNSA. The authors sequenced patients whose flow cytometry had shown CD8+CD57+ cell expansion. TCR beta VDJ and CDR3 were profiled, and genomic DNA was the template. Each CDR3 protein is one row after TCRdb ran MiXCR on the reads. The sample has under 350,000 distinct CDR3 sequences, roughly 61% seen once; the top ten hold under 1.5%. V gene TRBV7-2 combines with J gene TRBJ1-2; weak D call: TRBD1 (5 bases). The sequence was obtained from a human donor with aplastic anemia. The sample was sorted CD4+, CD8+, or CD8+CD57+ T cells (not recorded which) from PBMCs. The CDR3: CASSLMRSQQDYTF. The CDR3, as DNA: TGTGCCAGCAGCTTAATGCGTTCACAACAGGACTACACCTTC.